The 29 T cell receptor beta chains given below trace back to one sample, sequenced in a study of T cell changes during pregnancy in multiple sclerosis. Sequenced by immunoSEQ multiplex PCR; TCRdb stores in-frame clones only, minus some. The sample lists around 110,000 clones; just under 95% were seen once. The sequences come from peripheral blood, collected in the third trimester of pregnancy. Receptors were obtained from a female donor in good health, enrolled as a control in a pregnancy study.

J is TRBJ1-6 and V is TRBV4-3; D is uncertain. Trimming pared 1 base from V and 8 bases from J, leaving 12 bases between. Looked up from germline, CDR1 is LGHNA and CDR2 is YSLEER. The CDR3 runs to 15 residues. CDR3 bases: TGCGCCAGCAGCCAAGGGGGATGGGGAGATTCACCCCTCCACTTT. This sequence encodes CASSQGGWGDSPLHF.

The chain employs TRBV5-6 and TRBJ1-2, with D perhaps TRBD1 (5 bases). CDR3 length: 15 amino acids. The germline CDR1 and CDR2 sequences are SGHDT and YYEEEE. Deletions cut 1 base from V and 1 base from J, with 11 bases between. The CDR3 region is CASSLISGDNYGYTF. The CDR3, as DNA: TGTGCCAGCAGCTTGATCTCGGGGGATAACTATGGCTACACCTTC.

The chain joins TRBV10-3 to TRBJ1-5; tentative D call: TRBD1 (5 bases). With 0 bases removed from V and 4 bases from J, the gap between germline ends came to 10 bases. The CDR3 extends over 15 amino acids. In germline, CDR1 is ENHRY, CDR2 SYGVKD. The CDR3 DNA follows: TGTGCCATCAGTGAGTCGGGGCCCAATAATCAGCCCCAGCATTTT. Its translation is CAISESGPNNQPQHF.

The V and J genes are TRBV11-1 and TRBJ2-7, with D maybe TRBD2 (6 bases). This CDR3 is built from 14 residues. Germline V gene sequence: CDR1 SGHAT, CDR2 FQDESV (reference sequence). The V end was cut by 4 bases, the J end by 2 bases, with 12 bases between. CDR3 nucleotide sequence: TGTGCCAGCAGCTACCCGGGGGATCCCTACGAGCAGTACTTC. It yields the protein CASSYPGDPYEQYF. The entire variable domain, with the rest obtained from reference TRBV11-1 and TRBJ2-7, is as follows: EAEVAQSPRYKITEKSQAVAFWCDPISGHATLYWYRQILGQGPELLVQFQDESVVDDSQLPKDRFSAERLKGVDSTLKIQPAELGDSAMYLCASSYPGDPYEQYFGPGTRLTVT.

J is TRBJ2-2 and V is TRBV30; 8 nucleotides line up with TRBD1. Germline CDR1 GTSNPN, CDR2 SVGIG (reference sequence). The CDR3 sequence is 12 residues long. In DNA form, the CDR3 reads TGTGCGGTCGACAGGGGTACCGGGGAGCTGTTTTTT. Amino acids: CAVDRGTGELFF.

The V and J genes are TRBV7-9 and TRBJ2-1; 8 bases are shared with TRBD2. Trimming removed 2 bases from V and 5 bases from J; junction bases left unmatched: 2. The CDR3 consists of 14 residues. The germline V gene has CDR1 SEHNR and CDR2 FQNEAQ (reference sequence). In DNA form, the CDR3 reads TGTGCCAGCAGCTTAACGGGGGGGGACAATGAGCAGTTCTTC. Residues: CASSLTGGDNEQFF.

Here the CDR3 reads CASSLSSGPYGYTF. The CDR3 region has the DNA TGTGCCAGCAGCTTATCATCAGGGCCCTATGGCTACACCTTC. The chain employs TRBV7-9 and TRBJ1-2; tentative D call: TRBD1 (5 bases). In germline, CDR1 is SEHNR, CDR2 FQNEAQ (reference sequence). The germline V and J ends were trimmed by 2 bases and 4 bases, with 11 bases remaining between them. The CDR3 spans 14 residues.

This clone has only one observation. The chain recombines TRBV2 with TRBJ1-1; D possibly corresponds to TRBD1 (5 bases). V dropped 6 bases and J dropped 5 bases, with 13 bases sitting between them. Germline V lookup: CDR1 SNHLY, CDR2 FYNNEI. The CDR3 is 13 residues long. The CDR3 bases are TGTGCCAGCAGCGTGGTCGGGACTACTGAAGCTTTCTTT. It codes for CASSVVGTTEAFF.

This clone was detected only once. The rearrangement uses TRBV11-2 and TRBJ1-6, with D possibly being TRBD1 (6 bases). Looked up from germline, CDR1 is SGHAT and CDR2 is FQNNGV. Trimming shortened V by 7 bases and J by 7 bases, and 20 bases separated the two germline ends. The CDR3 is 16 amino acids. The CDR3 loop is CASIQRGGARNSPLHF. The CDR3 DNA reads TGTGCCAGCATCCAGCGGGGGGGGGCGCGGAATTCACCCCTCCACTTT.

V usage is TRBV19 and J usage is TRBJ1-1; D not resolved. V lost 6 bases, J lost 5 bases, and 16 bases lay in between. This CDR3 region has 14 residues. Germline assignment: CDR1 LNHDA and CDR2 SQIVND (reference sequence). CDR3 bases: TGTGCCAGTAGGACCACGGGAACGGGGACTGAAGCTTTCTTT. Its translation: CASRTTGTGTEAFF.

Only a few counts were recorded for this clone. V and J are TRBV9 and TRBJ1-1; perhaps TRBD1 as D (5 bases). The germline CDR1 and CDR2 sequences are SGDLS and YYNGEE. With 4 bases removed from V and 11 bases from J, the gap between germline ends came to 24 bases. The CDR3 totals 15 residues. The CDR3 DNA sequence: TGTGCCAGCAGCCTCGGGGGGGGTGGGCTTCTTGACGCTTTCTTT. Its translation: CASSLGGGGLLDAFF.

This sequence joins TRBV25-1 and TRBJ2-5; a possible D gene is TRBD1 (5 bases). CDR1 is MGHDK, CDR2 SYGVNS, per germline. V lost 4 bases, J lost 4 bases, and 25 bases lay in between. The CDR3 totals 18 residues. The CDR3 is CASSARGIGAVFGETQYF. The CDR3 bases are TGTGCCAGCAGTGCCCGAGGTATAGGGGCAGTTTTTGGAGAGACCCAGTACTTC.

This chain uses TRBV5-4 with TRBJ2-1; maybe TRBD1 (6 bases). The ends were cut back, 4 bases at V and 8 bases at J, with 16 bases in the middle. Germline CDR1 reads SGHNT; CDR2 reads YYREEE (reference sequence). CDR3 length: 14 residues. The CDR3 loop reads CASSLLAGAHEQFF. Here the CDR3 DNA reads TGTGCCAGCAGCCTCCTGGCAGGGGCCCATGAGCAGTTCTTC.

This clone was counted a single time. The gene calls are TRBV21-1 and TRBJ1-2; the tabulated D call, TRBD1, remains unverified against the DNA. TRBV21-1 is described as a pseudogene. The CDR3 loop spans 13 amino acids. CDR3 in DNA: TGTGCCAGCAGCAAAGGACAGGGCTATGGCTACACCTTC. Encoded protein: CASSKGQGYGYTF.

The rearrangement links TRBV4-1 to TRBJ1-1, with 7 bases fitting TRBD1. V shed 4 bases, J shed 3 bases, and the junction held 5 bases outside the gene matches. CDR3 length equals 14 residues. Germline V gene data show CDR1 as MGHRA and CDR2 as YSYEKL. Here the CDR3 DNA reads TGCGCCAGCAGCCGTACAGGGGTTGACACTGAAGCTTTCTTT. It specifies CASSRTGVDTEAFF.

The CDR3 loop is CASSGPGYTGELFF. The CDR3 region has the DNA TGTGCCAGTAGTGGACCAGGGTACACCGGGGAGCTGTTTTTT. The rearrangement links TRBV19 to TRBJ2-2; tentatively, D is TRBD1 (5 bases). The CDR3 extends over 14 amino acids. Trimming took 5 bases from V and 3 from J, leaving 10 bases between them. The V gene's germline CDR1 is LNHDA and CDR2 SQIVND (reference sequence).

J is TRBJ2-3 and V is TRBV7-2; D remains ambiguous. Germline CDR1 is SGHTA and CDR2 is FQGNSA. V gave up 5 bases and J gave up 0 bases, with 9 bases separating them. The CDR3 runs to 14 residues. This chain's CDR3 is CASSLTRSTDTQYF. The DNA for the CDR3 is TGTGCCAGCAGCCTGACACGCAGCACAGATACGCAGTATTTT.

The V call is TRBV29-1, the J call TRBJ2-1; tentative D call: TRBD1 (5 bases). V was clipped by 6 bases and J by 8 bases, with 14 bases between them. The CDR3 consists of 12 residues. Germline loops: CDR1 SQVTM, CDR2 ANQGSEA. The CDR3 loop is CSVKTAIHEQFF. DNA of the CDR3: TGCAGCGTAAAGACAGCGATCCATGAGCAGTTCTTC.

This clone was counted a few times. The chain has TRBV7-2 and TRBJ1-1, with TRBD1 identical over 9 bases. The V gene's germline CDR1 is SGHTA and CDR2 FQGNSA. This CDR3 comprises 14 residues. V trimming: 2 bases; J trimming: 7 bases; junction bases outside the gene matches: 5. CDR3 in DNA: TGTGCCAGCAGCTTATACCGGACAGGGGATGAAGCTTTCTTT. Translation: CASSLYRTGDEAFF. Combining the CDR3 with reference TRBV7-2 and TRBJ1-1 gives the whole variable domain GAGVSQSPSNKVTEKGKDVELRCDPISGHTALYWYRQSLGQGLEFLIYFQGNSAPDKSGLPSDRFSAERTGGSVSTLTIQRTQQEDSAVYLCASSLYRTGDEAFFGQGTRLTVV.

The J gene is TRBJ2-5, the V gene TRBV7-9; TRBD1 might be the D (5 bases). V was clipped by 3 bases and J by 3 bases, with 11 bases between them. CDR3 size: 14 residues. The germline V gene encodes CDR1 SEHNR and CDR2 FQNEAQ (reference sequence). The CDR3 loop reads CASSFRGLEETQYF. The CDR3 DNA follows: TGTGCCAGCAGCTTTAGGGGCCTCGAAGAGACCCAGTACTTC.

The V and J genes are TRBV6-5 and TRBJ1-1, with a weak D call TRBD1 (6 bases). CDR1 and CDR2 from the germline V gene are MNHEY and SVGAGI. The germline V and J ends were trimmed by 10 bases and 5 bases, with 20 bases remaining between them. The CDR3 length is 14 residues. The CDR3 region is CATQGWSRETEAFF. CDR3 bases: TGTGCCACCCAGGGGTGGAGCCGAGAGACTGAAGCTTTCTTT.

The V gene is TRBV7-3, the J gene TRBJ2-1; TRBD1 aligns across 9 bases. The V segment lost 4 bases and the J segment 10 bases; nucleotides outside the gene matches: 5. Germline V gene data show CDR1 as SGHTA and CDR2 as FQGTGA. This CDR3 contains 13 residues. The CDR3 spells CASSSTGGGEQFF. For the CDR3, the DNA is TGTGCCAGCAGCTCCACAGGGGGCGGAGAGCAGTTCTTC.

This CDR3 reads CASSYTQGEQYF. The DNA for the CDR3 is TGTGCCAGCAGTTACACCCAGGGCGAGCAGTACTTC. J is TRBJ2-7 and V is TRBV6-6, with a tentative D call TRBD1 (5 bases). The CDR3 spans 12 residues. Trimming shortened V by 2 bases and J by 6 bases, and 8 bases separated the two germline ends. Germline lookup yields CDR1 MNHNY and CDR2 SVGAGI (reference sequence).

The chain couples TRBV9 to TRBJ1-6; TRBD1 might be the D (5 bases). Trimming left V 6 bases short and J 10 bases short, with 17 bases between. In germline, CDR1 is SGDLS, CDR2 YYNGEE. The CDR3 loop spans 14 amino acids. The CDR3 loop reads CASNDGQGFSPLHF. Here the CDR3 DNA reads TGTGCCAGCAACGACGGGCAGGGTTTCTCACCCCTCCACTTT. Full variable domain (remainder filled in from reference TRBV9 and TRBJ1-6): DSGVTQTPKHLITATGQRVTLRCSPRSGDLSVYWYQQSLDQGLQFLIQYYNGEERAKGNILERFSAQQFPDLHSELNLSSLELGDSALYFCASNDGQGFSPLHFGNGTRLTVT.

The chain employs TRBV29-1 and TRBJ1-5; possible D gene TRBD1, 5 bases. Germline V lookup: CDR1 SQVTM, CDR2 ANQGSEA. The CDR3 length is 15 residues. V dropped 2 bases and J dropped 2 bases, with 13 bases sitting between them. The CDR3, as DNA: TGCAGCGTTGAATTCGGGGGGTCGGGCAATCAGCCCCAGCATTTT. Residues: CSVEFGGSGNQPQHF. Together with reference TRBV29-1 and TRBJ1-5, the CDR3 gives the full variable domain: SAVISQKPSRDICQRGTSLTIQCQVDSQVTMMFWYRQQPGQSLTLIATANQGSEATYESGFVIDKFPISRPNLTFSTLTVSNMSPEDSSIYLCSVEFGGSGNQPQHFGDGTRLSIL.

The chain joins TRBV11-1 to TRBJ1-1; 8 positions match TRBD1. The ends lost 7 bases at V and 1 base at J; junction bases unmatched: 14. Germline V gene lookup returns CDR1 SGHAT and CDR2 FQDESV (reference sequence). The CDR3 sequence is 17 residues long. Written as DNA, the CDR3 is TGTGCCAGCACCTCCCCTCTTCGACAGGGGAAGAACACTGAAGCTTTCTTT. It is translated as CASTSPLRQGKNTEAFF.

CDR3 region: CASSGYNEQFF. The CDR3 DNA reads TGTGCCAGCTCGGGGTACAATGAGCAGTTCTTC. The rearrangement joins TRBV2 to TRBJ2-1; D possibly corresponds to TRBD2 (5 bases). Per germline, CDR1 SNHLY and CDR2 FYNNEI. This CDR3 spans 11 amino acids. Between the trimmed V and J ends, which lost 8 bases and 4 bases, there was a span of 6 bases.

The chain couples TRBV7-2 to TRBJ1-5, with TRBD1 matching 12 bases. The CDR3 consists of 17 residues. CDR1 and CDR2 (germline): SGHTA, FQGNSA. The V gene end was trimmed by 1 base and the J gene end by 2 bases; junction bases not matched to a gene: 3. CDR3 DNA: TGTGCCAGCAGCTTAGGGGGGGACAGGGGGCGCAATCAGCCCCAGCATTTT. Translated, it gives CASSLGGDRGRNQPQHF.

The chain is built from TRBV10-3 and TRBJ1-2; 9 bases map to TRBD1. CDR3 length: 13 residues. Per the germline V gene, CDR1 is ENHRY and CDR2 is SYGVKD. V shed 7 bases and J 3 bases; nucleotides not matched to a gene: 3. The CDR3 nucleotides read TGTGCCATCACTAGGACAGGGGACTATGGCTACACCTTC. It codes for CAITRTGDYGYTF.